This is a list of T cell receptor beta chains from one sample in a study of control samples from healthy donors and cancer patients. The table came from immunoSEQ multiplex PCR; TCRdb's copy has only in-frame clones and leaves some out. The sample shows about 89,000 clones, more than 75% of them seen only once. The sequenced sample consisted of blood. Receptors originate from a woman aged 40-49 years in good health. The CDR3 runs from the conserved cysteine through the conserved F or W. The order of the fields is D gene, clone size, J gene, V gene, CDR3 DNA, CDR3 protein. D genes are given only for firm matches. Size values are once, few and many counts, or a class for expanded clones, and some rows have none.

D: .
size: .
J: TRBJ2-3
V: TRBV7-2
DNA: TGTGCCAGCAGCTTAGGTCCCGGACTCACAGATACGCAGTATTTT
CDR3: CASSLGPGLTDTQYF

D: TRBD1
size: .
J: TRBJ1-6
V: TRBV23-1
DNA: TGCGCCAGCAGTCACAAGACCGACAGGGAAGTCTATAATTCACCCCTCCACTTT
CDR3: CASSHKTDREVYNSPLHF

D: .
size: .
J: TRBJ1-6
V: TRBV21-1
DNA: TGTGCCAGCAGCAAAGCGCAACAGGGGATTGGCCCGAGGGATTCACCCCTCCACTTT
CDR3: CASSKAQQGIGPRDSPLHF

D: .
size: .
J: TRBJ1-3
V: TRBV6-5
DNA: TGTGCCAGCAGACCCGACAGGAGTGGAAACACCATATATTTT
CDR3: CASRPDRSGNTIYF

D: .
size: .
J: TRBJ2-2
V: TRBV21-1
DNA: TGTGCCAGCAGGGAAATCGACAGGCCGAACACCGGGGAGCTGTTTTTT
CDR3: CASREIDRPNTGELFF

D: TRBD2
size: .
J: TRBJ2-1
V: TRBV4-1
DNA: TGCGCCAGCAGCCAAGAGGGAGGGACTATCGTAGATGAGCAGTTCTTC
CDR3: CASSQEGGTIVDEQFF

D: .
size: .
J: TRBJ2-7
V: TRBV30
DNA: TGTGCCTGGGCCCTAGCGAGGTACGAGCAGTACTTC
CDR3: CAWALARYEQYF

D: .
size: .
J: TRBJ2-3
V: TRBV19
DNA: TGTGCCAGTAGTACACGAACAGATACGCAGTATTTT
CDR3: CASSTRTDTQYF

D: TRBD1
size: .
J: TRBJ1-5
V: TRBV7-8
DNA: TGTGCCAGCGGGGACAGGGGGAATCAGCCCCAGCATTTT
CDR3: CASGDRGNQPQHF

D: .
size: once
J: TRBJ2-1
V: TRBV29-1
DNA: TGCAGCGTATGCAGCGGACTATCCTACAATGAGCAGTTCTTC
CDR3: CSVCSGLSYNEQFF

D: .
size: .
J: TRBJ2-1
V: TRBV5-4
DNA: TGTGCCAGCAGCTTGAAGGGACGCATCAATGAGCAGTTCTTC
CDR3: CASSLKGRINEQFF

D: .
size: .
J: TRBJ2-7
V: TRBV5-1
DNA: TGCGCCAGCAGCTTGGTCCAGCCCCCCTACGAGCAGTACTTC
CDR3: CASSLVQPPYEQYF

D: TRBD2
size: .
J: TRBJ2-7
V: TRBV15
DNA: TGTGCCACCAGCAGTCCCTTCGATAGCGGGTCACCCGAGCAGTACTTC
CDR3: CATSSPFDSGSPEQYF

D: TRBD1
size: .
J: TRBJ1-2
V: TRBV18
DNA: TGTGCCAGCTCACCCGGGGGACAGGGGGCGTACGGCTACACCTTC
CDR3: CASSPGGQGAYGYTF

D: .
size: .
J: TRBJ2-1
V: TRBV5-6
DNA: TGTGCCAGCAGAATAATCTGGGGGAAGGCAGGGGAGTTCTTC
CDR3: CASRIIWGKAGEFF

D: .
size: .
J: TRBJ2-7
V: TRBV29-1
DNA: TGCAGCGTCTCCGGGACATTAAAGTCCTACGAGCAGTACTTC
CDR3: CSVSGTLKSYEQYF

D: .
size: .
J: TRBJ1-2
V: TRBV4-1
DNA: TGCGCCAGCAGCCAAGCTGGGACAACATATGGCTACACCTTC
CDR3: CASSQAGTTYGYTF

D: .
size: .
J: TRBJ1-2
V: TRBV5-5
DNA: TGTGCCAGCAGCTTGAGACCCGGTGGGATCGACTATGGCTACACCTTC
CDR3: CASSLRPGGIDYGYTF

D: .
size: .
J: TRBJ1-4
V: TRBV5-6
DNA: TGTGCCAGCAGCTTAAGTACTTGGACAGAAGGGCCGGAAAAACTGTTTTTT
CDR3: CASSLSTWTEGPEKLFF

D: TRBD2
size: .
J: TRBJ2-1
V: TRBV30
DNA: TGTGCCTGGAGTAGGGTTGCGGGGGGCATTAACGATGAGCAGTTCTTC
CDR3: CAWSRVAGGINDEQFF

D: .
size: once
J: TRBJ2-2
V: TRBV9
DNA: TGTGCCAGCAGCGTATTCGACTCGAACACCGGGGAGCTGTTTTTT
CDR3: CASSVFDSNTGELFF

D: .
size: .
J: TRBJ1-3
V: TRBV4-1
DNA: TGCGCCAGCAGCTACGGTCCCCTCTCTGGAAACACCATATATTTT
CDR3: CASSYGPLSGNTIYF

D: TRBD1
size: .
J: TRBJ2-7
V: TRBV19
DNA: TGTGCCAGTAGTAACGACCGACAGGGTAGCAACGAGCAGTACTTC
CDR3: CASSNDRQGSNEQYF

D: .
size: .
J: TRBJ2-3
V: TRBV30
DNA: TGTGCCTGGAGTGCTCAGGGTGATACGCAGTATTTT
CDR3: CAWSAQGDTQYF

D: .
size: .
J: TRBJ2-1
V: TRBV12-3/TRBV12-4
DNA: TGTGCCAGCGGTCCAACTAGTTTCCGTGAGCAGTTCTTC
CDR3: CASGPTSFREQFF

D: .
size: .
J: TRBJ2-1
V: TRBV21-1
DNA: TGTGCCAGCAGCCCCCTCGGCGGGACAGGGGGATTCAATGAGCAGTTCTTC
CDR3: CASSPLGGTGGFNEQFF

D: TRBD1
size: .
J: TRBJ2-2
V: TRBV11-3
DNA: TGTGCCAGCAGCTTAGCGCGACAGGGGAACACCGGGGAGCTGTTTTTT
CDR3: CASSLARQGNTGELFF

D: .
size: .
J: TRBJ1-2
V: TRBV4-2
DNA: TGTGCCAGCAGCCAAGATAAACATCTGATTTACTATGGCTACACCTTC
CDR3: CASSQDKHLIYYGYTF

D: TRBD1
size: .
J: TRBJ1-2
V: TRBV6-5
DNA: TGTGCCAGCTTCCGGGGTGGACAGGGCTATGGCTACACCTTC
CDR3: CASFRGGQGYGYTF

D: .
size: .
J: TRBJ1-1
V: TRBV11-3
DNA: TGTGCCAGCAGCTTTCGTGGGGGGAACACTGAAGCTTTCTTT
CDR3: CASSFRGGNTEAFF

D: .
size: .
J: TRBJ1-6
V: TRBV2
DNA: TGTGCCAGCAAGGGGAATTCACCCCTCCACTTT
CDR3: CASKGNSPLHF

D: .
size: .
J: TRBJ2-3
V: TRBV3-1/TRBV3-2
DNA: TGTGCCAGCAGCCAAGATCGCCTCCGGGATACGCAGTATTTT
CDR3: CASSQDRLRDTQYF

D: .
size: .
J: TRBJ1-1
V: TRBV6-5
DNA: TGTGCCAGCCATTCAGGGGTGGGAGCTTTCTTT
CDR3: CASHSGVGAFF

D: .
size: .
J: TRBJ1-6
V: TRBV30
DNA: TGTGCCTGGAGTACCCACCCCGCGGGAAAGAATTCACCCCTCCACTTT
CDR3: CAWSTHPAGKNSPLHF

D: TRBD1
size: .
J: TRBJ1-1
V: TRBV5-4
DNA: TGTGCCAGCAGCCCGGGACAGGCCAGGATGAACACTGAAGCTTTCTTT
CDR3: CASSPGQARMNTEAFF

D: TRBD1
size: .
J: TRBJ1-2
V: TRBV20-1
DNA: TGCAGTGCTAGTGAGGGGGCCGGCTACACCTTC
CDR3: CSASEGAGYTF